These 12 T cell receptor beta chains came from one sample sequenced in a study of T cell responses to AZD1222 COVID-19 vaccine. Sequencing was performed with immunoSEQ multiplex PCR; in TCRdb, only in-frame clones are kept and a portion is missing. Of tens of thousands of clones in the sample, over 75% are singletons; the top ten hold under 35%. Material: peripheral blood, obtained on day 0 of AZD1222 vaccination. Source of these receptors: an adult in good health.

The gene calls are TRBV10-3 and TRBJ2-2, with TRBD2 matching over 10 bases. CDR3 length: 16 amino acids. The germline CDR1 and CDR2 sequences are ENHRY and SYGVKD. V lost 3 bases to trimming and J lost 4 bases; unmatched junction nucleotides: 5. For the CDR3, the DNA is TGTGCCATCAGTGACCCTAGCGGGAGCCTCACCGGGGAGCTGTTTTTT. Its translation: CAISDPSGSLTGELFF.

This rearrangement joins TRBV28 to TRBJ1-5; a possible D gene is TRBD1 (5 bases). Trimming left V 2 bases short and J 6 bases short, with 11 bases between. This CDR3 spans 14 amino acids. Germline CDR1 and CDR2: MDHEN and SYDVKM. In nucleotides, the CDR3 is TGTGCCAGCAGTTTACCCGGGGGGGGTCAGCCCCAGCATTTT. It is translated as CASSLPGGGQPQHF.

J is TRBJ1-2 and V is TRBV2; D unresolved. The CDR3 length is 13 residues. CDR1 is SNHLY, CDR2 FYNNEI, per germline. Trimming took off 0 bases at V and 4 bases at J, with 6 bases between the two ends. This chain's CDR3 is CASSEASGYGYTF. Written as DNA, the CDR3 is TGTGCCAGCAGTGAAGCGTCCGGCTATGGCTACACCTTC. The full variable domain, with the rest looked up from reference TRBV2 and TRBJ1-2, is EPEVTQTPSHQVTQMGQEVILRCVPISNHLYFYWYRQILGQKVEFLVSFYNNEISEKSEIFDDQFSVERPDGSNFTLKIRSTKLEDSAMYFCASSEASGYGYTFGSGTRLTVV.

This clone came up once. The chain recombines TRBV6-6 with TRBJ1-5; D is possibly TRBD1 (6 bases). From germline, CDR1 is MNHNY and CDR2 SVGAGI (reference sequence). V lost 7 bases to trimming and J lost 2 bases, with 15 bases between them. There are 15 residues in the CDR3. Here the CDR3 DNA reads TGTGCCAGCACCACGGGGGGGCTAGGCAATCAGCCCCAGCATTTT. Its translation is CASTTGGLGNQPQHF.

The table lists this clone with a count of one. J is TRBJ2-7 and V is TRBV27; D perhaps matches TRBD1 (6 bases). Trimming cost V 3 bases and J 5 bases, with 17 bases left between them. Germline CDR1 is MNHEY and CDR2 is SMNVEV (reference sequence). The CDR3 totals 15 residues. Written as DNA, the CDR3 is TGTGCCAGCAGTTTCCGAACAGGGTTCGCGAACGAGCAGTACTTC. It encodes CASSFRTGFANEQYF.

The rearrangement links TRBV20-1 to TRBJ2-5; D possibly corresponds to TRBD2 (5 bases). Deletions cut 6 bases from V and 10 bases from J, with 15 bases between. Per the germline V gene, CDR1 is DFQATT and CDR2 is SNEGSKA (reference sequence). The CDR3 loop spans 11 amino acids. The DNA of the CDR3 is TGCAGTGCGTTCCGTACTGCGGGCCAGTACTTC. This codes for CSAFRTAGQYF.

The chain links TRBV7-9 to TRBJ1-1, with no clear D. The V end was cut by 1 base, the J end by 6 bases, with 6 bases between. Germline-derived CDR1 and CDR2 are SEHNR and FQNEAQ (reference sequence). The CDR3 runs 12 residues. CDR3 coding DNA: TGTGCCAGCAGCTTAGTTTGGTCTGAAGCTTTCTTT. It is translated as CASSLVWSEAFF.

This chain joins TRBV5-1 and TRBJ1-5; perhaps TRBD1 as D (6 bases). CDR1 is SGHRS and CDR2 is YFSETQ in the germline V gene. The CDR3 length is 13 residues. Deletions cut 4 bases from V and 6 bases from J, with 11 bases between. CDR3 residues: CASSTGHGQPQHF. CDR3 nucleotide sequence: TGCGCCAGCAGCACGGGACACGGTCAGCCCCAGCATTTT.

This clone appeared a single time. The chain is built from TRBV24-1 and TRBJ1-2, with D tentatively TRBD1 (6 bases). V lost 2 bases and J lost 10, with 10 bases in between. CDR3 length equals 12 residues. The germline V gene encodes CDR1 KGHDR and CDR2 SFDVKD. CDR3 nucleotides: TGTGCCACCAGTGATTCAGACAGGTCCTACACCTTC. Its protein product is CATSDSDRSYTF.

This CDR3 is CASSFGISGRAFEQYF. The CDR3 nucleotides are TGTGCCAGCAGCTTCGGAATTAGCGGGAGGGCTTTCGAGCAGTACTTC. The chain joins TRBV5-4 to TRBJ2-7; 11 positions match TRBD2. Germline CDR1 reads SGHNT; CDR2 reads YYREEE (reference sequence). The CDR3 is 16 amino acids. Trimming at V came to 2 bases and at J to 6 bases, leaving 10 bases not matched to a gene.

The V gene is TRBV28, the J gene TRBJ2-7; TRBD1 matches at 7 bases. The CDR3 is made up of 12 amino acids. Germline values: CDR1 MDHEN, CDR2 SYDVKM. V shed 6 bases and J 4 bases; nucleotides not matched to a gene: 3. For the CDR3, the DNA is TGTGCCAGCAGCGACAGGGTGTACGAGCAGTACTTC. Translating it yields CASSDRVYEQYF.

This clone occurred once. This chain joins TRBV6-6 and TRBJ1-5, with D unclear. The germline gives CDR1 MNHNY, CDR2 SVGAGI (reference sequence). V was trimmed by 6 bases and J by 3 bases, leaving 18 bases between them. This CDR3 has 16 residues. The CDR3 reads CASSRSDGKYNQPQHF. DNA for the CDR3: TGTGCCAGCAGCCGATCGGACGGGAAATACAATCAGCCCCAGCATTTT.